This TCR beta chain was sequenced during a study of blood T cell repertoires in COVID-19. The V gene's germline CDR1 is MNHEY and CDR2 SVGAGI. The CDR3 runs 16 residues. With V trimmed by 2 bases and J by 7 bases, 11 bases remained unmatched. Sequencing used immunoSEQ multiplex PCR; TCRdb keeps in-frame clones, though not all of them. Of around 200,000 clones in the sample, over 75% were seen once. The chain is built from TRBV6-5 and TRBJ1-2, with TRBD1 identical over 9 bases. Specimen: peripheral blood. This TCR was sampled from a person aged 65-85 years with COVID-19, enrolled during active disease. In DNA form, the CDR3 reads TGTGCCAGCAGTTACCGCAAGGACAGGGGAAGGGGTGGCTACACCTTC. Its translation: CASSYRKDRGRGGYTF.